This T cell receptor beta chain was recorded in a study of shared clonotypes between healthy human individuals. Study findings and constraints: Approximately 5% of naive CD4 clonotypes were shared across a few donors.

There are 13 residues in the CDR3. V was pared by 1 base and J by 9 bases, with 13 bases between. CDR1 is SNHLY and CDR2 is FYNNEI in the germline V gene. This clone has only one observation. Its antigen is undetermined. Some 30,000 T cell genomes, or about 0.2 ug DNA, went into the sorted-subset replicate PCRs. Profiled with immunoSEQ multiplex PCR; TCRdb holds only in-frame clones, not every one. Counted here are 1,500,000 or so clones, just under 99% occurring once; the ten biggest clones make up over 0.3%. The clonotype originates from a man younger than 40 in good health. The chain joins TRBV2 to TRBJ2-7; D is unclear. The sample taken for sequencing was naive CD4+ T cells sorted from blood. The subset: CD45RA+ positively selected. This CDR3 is CASSEDQLVSQYF. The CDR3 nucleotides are TGTGCCAGCAGTGAAGATCAATTGGTCTCGCAGTACTTC.